This T cell receptor (beta chain) comes out of a study of cytomegalovirus exposure and HLA in healthy donors. On the study more broadly: A subsequent analysis stated that the 120 or so validation repertoires were run on the same platform as the approximately 700 first-cohort repertoires.

The CDR3 totals 15 residues. Trimming cost V 3 bases and J 2 bases, with 14 bases left between them. Germline V CDR1 and CDR2: KGHSH, LQKENI. On this clone: Its target is not known.

Among the roughly 120 subjects of the validation cohort, separate from the roughly 650-subject first cohort, were the donors. Sequencing was performed with immunoSEQ multiplex PCR; in TCRdb, only in-frame clones are kept and a portion is missing. Found here are 150,000 to 160,000 clones, just over 85% of them singletons; the top ten hold around 2.1%. Whole-study findings and limits: Cytomegalovirus-associated TCR beta chains were listed, numbering more than 150.

This TCR came from a human donor in good health. The rearrangement links TRBV18 to TRBJ2-7; a weak D match, TRBD1 (6 bases). The sequenced material came from PBMCs. This CDR3 reads CASSPFRGVTYEQYF. CDR3 DNA sequence: TGTGCCAGCTCACCCTTCAGGGGTGTCACCTACGAGCAGTACTTC.